The present T cell receptor beta chain was sequenced within a study of T cell responses to AZD1222 COVID-19 vaccine. As regards this clone: Its antigen is unidentified.

Sequencing was performed with immunoSEQ multiplex PCR; in TCRdb, only in-frame clones are kept and a portion is missing. The table has over 90,000 clones, about 92% seen once; the top ten hold about 5%. General study results and limits: The number of AZD1222 recipients seropositive at baseline was only five or six. The breadth and depth of Spike-specific TCRs increased once two AZD1222 doses had been given.

The germline V gene has CDR1 SEHNR and CDR2 FQNEAQ (reference sequence). The length of the CDR3 is 18 residues. V lost 1 base, J lost 10 bases, and 28 bases lay in between. This material consisted of peripheral blood, taken on day 0 of AZD1222 vaccination. The origin of this receptor is an adult in good health. The rearrangement uses TRBV7-9 and TRBJ1-1; D unclear. CDR3 sequence reads: CASSLGYFMRGRRSGAFF. CDR3 DNA: TGTGCCAGCAGCTTAGGGTATTTCATGCGGGGTAGGAGGTCGGGAGCTTTCTTT.